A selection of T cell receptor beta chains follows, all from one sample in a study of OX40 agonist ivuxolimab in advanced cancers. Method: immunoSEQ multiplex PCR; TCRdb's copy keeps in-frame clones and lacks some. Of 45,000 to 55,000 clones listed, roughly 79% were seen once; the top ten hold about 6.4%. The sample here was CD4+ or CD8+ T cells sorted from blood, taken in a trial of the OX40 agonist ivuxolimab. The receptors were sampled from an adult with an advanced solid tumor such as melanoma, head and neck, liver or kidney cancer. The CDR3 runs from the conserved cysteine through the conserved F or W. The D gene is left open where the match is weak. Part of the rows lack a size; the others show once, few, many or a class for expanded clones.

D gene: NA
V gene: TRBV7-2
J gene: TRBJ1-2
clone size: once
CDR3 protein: CASSLDLF
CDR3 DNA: TGTGCCAGCAGCTTAGATCTCTTC

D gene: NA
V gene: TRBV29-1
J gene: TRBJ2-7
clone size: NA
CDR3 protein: CSVAYSYEQYF
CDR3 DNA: TGCAGCGTTGCCTACAGCTACGAGCAGTACTTC

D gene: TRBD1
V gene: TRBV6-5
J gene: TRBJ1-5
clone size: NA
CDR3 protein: CASSYSRDRALEPQHF
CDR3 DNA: TGTGCCAGCAGTTACTCGAGGGACAGGGCCCTAGAGCCCCAGCATTTT

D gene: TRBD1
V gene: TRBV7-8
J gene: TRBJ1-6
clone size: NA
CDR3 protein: CASSLQGSGDSPLHF
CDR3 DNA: TGTGCCAGCAGCCTACAGGGGTCGGGAGATTCACCCCTCCACTTT

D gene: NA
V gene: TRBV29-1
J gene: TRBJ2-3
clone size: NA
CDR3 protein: CSVDAGVSTDTQYF
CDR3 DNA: TGCAGCGTTGACGCCGGTGTTAGCACAGATACGCAGTATTTT

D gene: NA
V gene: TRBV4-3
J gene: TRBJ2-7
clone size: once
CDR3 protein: CASSGSLRGEQYF
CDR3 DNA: TGCGCCAGCAGCGGGTCCTTGAGGGGGGAGCAGTACTTC

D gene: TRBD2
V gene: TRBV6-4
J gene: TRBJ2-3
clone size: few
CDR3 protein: CASSEGLAGADTQYF
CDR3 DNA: TGTGCCAGCAGTGAGGGACTAGCGGGAGCAGATACGCAGTATTTT

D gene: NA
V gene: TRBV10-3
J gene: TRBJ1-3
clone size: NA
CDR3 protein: CAITGGDGNTIYF
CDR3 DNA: TGTGCCATCACGGGGGGCGACGGAAACACCATATATTTT

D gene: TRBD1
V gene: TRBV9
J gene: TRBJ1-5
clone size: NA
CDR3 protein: CASSVSDRAQPQHF
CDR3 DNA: TGTGCCAGCAGCGTTTCGGACAGGGCTCAGCCCCAGCATTTT

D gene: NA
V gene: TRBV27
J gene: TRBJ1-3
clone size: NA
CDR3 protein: CASSLQGTGNTIYF
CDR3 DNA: TGTGCCAGCAGCCTACAGGGAACTGGAAACACCATATATTTT

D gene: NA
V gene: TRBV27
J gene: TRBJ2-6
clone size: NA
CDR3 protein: CASSLRGTSYSGANVLTF
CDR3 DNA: TGTGCCAGCAGTTTACGGGGGACAAGCTACTCTGGGGCCAACGTCCTGACTTTC

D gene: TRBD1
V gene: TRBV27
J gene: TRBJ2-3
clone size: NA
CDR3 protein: CASSPQGADTQYF
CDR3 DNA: TGTGCCAGCAGTCCGCAGGGGGCAGATACGCAGTATTTT

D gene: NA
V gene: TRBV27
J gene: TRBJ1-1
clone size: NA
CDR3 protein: CASSKGQLGMNTEAFF
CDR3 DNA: TGTGCCAGCAGTAAGGGACAATTAGGCATGAACACTGAAGCTTTCTTT

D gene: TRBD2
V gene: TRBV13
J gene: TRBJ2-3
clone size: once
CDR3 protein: CASSPFGLAGEADTQYF
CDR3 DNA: TGTGCCAGCAGCCCCTTCGGACTAGCGGGAGAGGCAGATACGCAGTATTTT

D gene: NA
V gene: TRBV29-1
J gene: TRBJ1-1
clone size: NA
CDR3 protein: CSVVAGAPEAFF
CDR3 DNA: TGCAGCGTTGTCGCGGGGGCCCCTGAAGCTTTCTTT

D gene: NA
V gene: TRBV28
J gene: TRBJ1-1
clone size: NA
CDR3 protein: CASSLGDTEAFF
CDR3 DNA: TGTGCCAGCAGTTTGGGAGACACTGAAGCTTTCTTT

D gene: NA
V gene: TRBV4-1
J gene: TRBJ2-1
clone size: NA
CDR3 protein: CASSQGLVLGSYNEQFF
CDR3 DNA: TGCGCCAGCAGCCAAGGCCTAGTGCTCGGCTCCTACAATGAGCAGTTCTTC

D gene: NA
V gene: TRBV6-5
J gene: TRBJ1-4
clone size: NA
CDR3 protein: CASSYSAGLNEKLFF
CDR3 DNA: TGTGCCAGCAGTTACTCGGCAGGGCTTAACGAAAAACTGTTTTTT

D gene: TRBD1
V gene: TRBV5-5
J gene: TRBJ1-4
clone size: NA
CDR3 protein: CASSSGQGLVFGEKLFF
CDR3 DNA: TGTGCCAGCAGCTCCGGACAGGGATTGGTTTTCGGTGAAAAACTGTTTTTT

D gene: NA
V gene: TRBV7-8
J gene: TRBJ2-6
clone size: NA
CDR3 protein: CASSQIQGSGANVLTF
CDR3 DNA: TGTGCCAGCAGCCAAATTCAGGGCTCTGGGGCCAACGTCCTGACTTTC

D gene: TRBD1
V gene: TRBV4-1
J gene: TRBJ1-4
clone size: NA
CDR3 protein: CASSPTGTVSNEKLFF
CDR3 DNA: TGCGCCAGCAGCCCGACCGGGACAGTTTCTAATGAAAAACTGTTTTTT

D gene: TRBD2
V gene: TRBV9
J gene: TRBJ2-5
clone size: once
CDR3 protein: CASSVAGLAGGLETQYF
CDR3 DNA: TGTGCCAGCAGCGTCGCGGGACTAGCGGGAGGGCTTGAGACCCAGTACTTC

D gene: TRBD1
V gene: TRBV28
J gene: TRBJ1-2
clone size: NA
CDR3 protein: CASSPGGYGYTF
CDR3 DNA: TGTGCCAGCAGCCCAGGGGGCTATGGCTACACCTTC

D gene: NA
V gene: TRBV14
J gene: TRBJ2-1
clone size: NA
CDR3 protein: CASSQPGQTHRAGPGQFF
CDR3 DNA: TGTGCCAGCAGCCAACCGGGACAGACCCATCGAGCGGGCCCGGGACAGTTCTTC

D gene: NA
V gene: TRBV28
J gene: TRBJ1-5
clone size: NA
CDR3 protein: CASSPQLTVSNQPQHF
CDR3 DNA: TGTGCCAGCAGTCCTCAATTGACAGTAAGCAATCAGCCCCAGCATTTT

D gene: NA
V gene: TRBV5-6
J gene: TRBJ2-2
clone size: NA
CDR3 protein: CASSPGETGELFF
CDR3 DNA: TGTGCCAGCAGCCCAGGAGAAACCGGGGAGCTGTTTTTT

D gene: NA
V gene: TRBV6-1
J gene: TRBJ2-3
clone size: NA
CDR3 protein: CASSEAAGGTDTQYF
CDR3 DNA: TGTGCCAGCAGTGAAGCCGCAGGGGGCACAGATACGCAGTATTTT

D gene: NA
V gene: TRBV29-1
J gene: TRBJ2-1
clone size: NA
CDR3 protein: CSVTGTLGNEQFF
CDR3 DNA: TGCAGCGTCACAGGGACCCTCGGCAATGAGCAGTTCTTC

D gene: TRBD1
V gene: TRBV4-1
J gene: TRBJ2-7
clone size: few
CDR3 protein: CASSQESGTVNYEQYF
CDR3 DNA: TGCGCCAGCAGCCAAGAATCGGGGACAGTAAACTACGAGCAGTACTTC

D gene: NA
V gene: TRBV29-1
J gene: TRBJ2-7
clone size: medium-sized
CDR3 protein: CSVEEGSTYEQYF
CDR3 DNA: TGCAGCGTTGAAGAGGGATCCACCTACGAGCAGTACTTC

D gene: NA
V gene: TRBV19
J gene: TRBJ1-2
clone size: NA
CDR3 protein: CASSMGASPGYGYTF
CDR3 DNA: TGTGCCAGTAGTATGGGGGCTTCGCCGGGCTATGGCTACACCTTC

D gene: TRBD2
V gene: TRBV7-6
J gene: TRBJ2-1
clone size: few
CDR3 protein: CASSPTGTSGMNEQFF
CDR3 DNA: TGTGCCAGCAGCCCCACCGGGACTAGCGGGATGAATGAGCAGTTCTTC

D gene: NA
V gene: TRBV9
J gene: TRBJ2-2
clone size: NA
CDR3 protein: CASSGGGELFF
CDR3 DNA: TGTGCCAGCAGCGGAGGCGGGGAGCTGTTTTTT

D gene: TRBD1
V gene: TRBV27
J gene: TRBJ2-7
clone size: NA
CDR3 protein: CASSPTGTGNEQYF
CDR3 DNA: TGTGCCAGCAGCCCGACCGGGACAGGTAACGAGCAGTACTTC

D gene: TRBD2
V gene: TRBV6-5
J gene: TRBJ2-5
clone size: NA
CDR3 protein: CASSYGLAVQETQYF
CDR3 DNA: TGTGCCAGCAGTTACGGCCTAGCGGTCCAAGAGACCCAGTACTTC

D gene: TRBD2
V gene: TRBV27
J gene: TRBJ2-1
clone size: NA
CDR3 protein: CASSAGTSGRNEQFF
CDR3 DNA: TGTGCCAGCAGTGCCGGGACTAGCGGGAGGAATGAGCAGTTCTTC

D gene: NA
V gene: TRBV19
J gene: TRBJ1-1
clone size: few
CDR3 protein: CASSTGTNTEAFF
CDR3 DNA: TGTGCCAGTAGTACGGGGACAAACACTGAAGCTTTCTTT

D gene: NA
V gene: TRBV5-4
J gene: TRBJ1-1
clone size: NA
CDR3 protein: CASSFEGGDTEAFF
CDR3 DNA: TGTGCCAGCAGCTTTGAGGGCGGGGACACTGAAGCTTTCTTT

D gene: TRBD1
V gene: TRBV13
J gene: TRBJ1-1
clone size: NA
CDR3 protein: CASSLDRGNTEAFF
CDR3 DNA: TGTGCCAGCAGCTTAGACAGGGGGAACACTGAAGCTTTCTTT